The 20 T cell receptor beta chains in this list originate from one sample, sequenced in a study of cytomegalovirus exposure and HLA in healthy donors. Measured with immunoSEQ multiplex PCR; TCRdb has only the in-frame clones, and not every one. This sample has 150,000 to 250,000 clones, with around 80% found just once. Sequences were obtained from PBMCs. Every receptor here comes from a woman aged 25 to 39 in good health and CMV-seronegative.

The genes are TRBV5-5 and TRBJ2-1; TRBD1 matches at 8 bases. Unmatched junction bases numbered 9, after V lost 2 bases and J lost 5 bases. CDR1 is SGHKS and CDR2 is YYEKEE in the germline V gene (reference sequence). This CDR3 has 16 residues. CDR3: CASSFYGQGNHNEQFF. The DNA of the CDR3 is TGTGCCAGCAGCTTTTACGGACAGGGAAACCACAATGAGCAGTTCTTC.

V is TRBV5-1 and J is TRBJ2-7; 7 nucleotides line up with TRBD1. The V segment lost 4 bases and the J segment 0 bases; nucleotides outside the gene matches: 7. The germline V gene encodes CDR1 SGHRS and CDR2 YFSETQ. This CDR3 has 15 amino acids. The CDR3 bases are TGCGCCAGCAGCCCCACGACAGGGAGCTCCTACGAGCAGTACTTC. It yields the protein CASSPTTGSSYEQYF.

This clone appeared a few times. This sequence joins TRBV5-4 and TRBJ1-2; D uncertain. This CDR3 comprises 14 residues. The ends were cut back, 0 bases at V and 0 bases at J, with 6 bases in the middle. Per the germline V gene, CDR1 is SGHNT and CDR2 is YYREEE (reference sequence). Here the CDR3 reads CASSLDTTNYGYTF. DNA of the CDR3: TGTGCCAGCAGCTTGGACACAACTAACTATGGCTACACCTTC.

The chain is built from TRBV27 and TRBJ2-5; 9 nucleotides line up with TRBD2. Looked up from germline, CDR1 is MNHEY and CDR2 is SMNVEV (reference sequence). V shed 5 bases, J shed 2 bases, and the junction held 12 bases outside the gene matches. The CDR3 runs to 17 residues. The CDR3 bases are TGTGCCAGCAGTCCTCGACCCCGACTAGCGGTTCAAGAGACCCAGTACTTC. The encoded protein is CASSPRPRLAVQETQYF.

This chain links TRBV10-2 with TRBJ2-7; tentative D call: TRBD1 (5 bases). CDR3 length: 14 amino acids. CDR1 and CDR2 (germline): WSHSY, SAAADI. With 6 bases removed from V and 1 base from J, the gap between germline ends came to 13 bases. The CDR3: CASSPSRESYEQYF. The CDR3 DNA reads TGCGCCAGCAGCCCCAGCAGGGAATCCTACGAGCAGTACTTC.

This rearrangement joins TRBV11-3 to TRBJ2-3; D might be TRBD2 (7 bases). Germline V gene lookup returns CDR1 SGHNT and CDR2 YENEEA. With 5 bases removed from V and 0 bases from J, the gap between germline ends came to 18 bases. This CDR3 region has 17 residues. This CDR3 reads CASSHRRGGPSTDTQYF. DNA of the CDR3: TGTGCCAGCAGCCATCGCCGCGGGGGCCCTAGCACAGATACGCAGTATTTT.

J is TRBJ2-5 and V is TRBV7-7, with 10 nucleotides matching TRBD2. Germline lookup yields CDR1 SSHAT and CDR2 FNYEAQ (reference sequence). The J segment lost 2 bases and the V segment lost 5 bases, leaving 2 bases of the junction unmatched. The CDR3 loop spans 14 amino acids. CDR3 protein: CASSQAGGQETQYF. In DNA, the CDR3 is TGTGCCAGCAGCCAAGCGGGAGGGCAAGAGACCCAGTACTTC.

Here the CDR3 DNA reads TGTGCCAGCCCCCTGGGACTAGCGGGAGGGAGGAGGGAGCTGTTTTTT. Amino acids: CASPLGLAGGRRELFF. J is TRBJ2-2 and V is TRBV25-1; 16 bases agree with TRBD2. This CDR3 has 16 residues. Germline values: CDR1 MGHDK, CDR2 SYGVNS. The trim removed 8 bases at V and 9 bases at J, leaving 9 bases unmatched.

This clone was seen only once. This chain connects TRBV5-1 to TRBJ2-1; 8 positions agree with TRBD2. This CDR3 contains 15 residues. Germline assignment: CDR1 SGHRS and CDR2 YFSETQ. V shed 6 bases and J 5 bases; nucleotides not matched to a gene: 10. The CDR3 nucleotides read TGCGCCAGCAATCGTGAGCGGGGGCCCGACAATGAGCAGTTCTTC. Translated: CASNRERGPDNEQFF.

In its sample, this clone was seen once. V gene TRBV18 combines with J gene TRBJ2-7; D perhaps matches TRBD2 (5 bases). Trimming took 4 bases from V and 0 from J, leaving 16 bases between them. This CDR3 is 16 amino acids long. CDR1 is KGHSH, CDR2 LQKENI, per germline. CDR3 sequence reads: CASSLQWRAISYEQYF. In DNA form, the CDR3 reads TGTGCCAGCTCACTCCAATGGCGGGCTATCTCCTACGAGCAGTACTTC.

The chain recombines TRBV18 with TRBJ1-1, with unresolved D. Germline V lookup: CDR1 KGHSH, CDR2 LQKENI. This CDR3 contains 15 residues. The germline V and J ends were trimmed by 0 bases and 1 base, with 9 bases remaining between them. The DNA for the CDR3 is TGTGCCAGCTCACCACCCCGGATAGCGAACACTGAAGCTTTCTTT. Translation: CASSPPRIANTEAFF.

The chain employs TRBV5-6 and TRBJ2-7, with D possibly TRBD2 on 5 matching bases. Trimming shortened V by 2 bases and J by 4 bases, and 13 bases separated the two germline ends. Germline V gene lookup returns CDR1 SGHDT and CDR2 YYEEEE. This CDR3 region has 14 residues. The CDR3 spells CASSLGRRAYEQYF. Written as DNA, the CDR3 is TGTGCCAGCAGCTTAGGCAGGCGGGCTTACGAGCAGTACTTC.

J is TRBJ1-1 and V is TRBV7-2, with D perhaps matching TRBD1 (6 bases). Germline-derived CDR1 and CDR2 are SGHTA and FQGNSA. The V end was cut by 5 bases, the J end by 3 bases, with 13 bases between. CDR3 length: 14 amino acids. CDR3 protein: CASSQGQTHTEAFF. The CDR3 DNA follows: TGTGCCAGCAGCCAAGGACAGACCCACACTGAAGCTTTCTTT.

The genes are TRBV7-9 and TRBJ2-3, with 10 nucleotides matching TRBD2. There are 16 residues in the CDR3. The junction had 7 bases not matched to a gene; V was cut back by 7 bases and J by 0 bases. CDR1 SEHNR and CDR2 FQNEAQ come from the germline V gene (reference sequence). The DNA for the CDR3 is TGTGCCAGCACGGAACTAGCGGGGCCAAGCACAGATACGCAGTATTTT. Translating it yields CASTELAGPSTDTQYF.

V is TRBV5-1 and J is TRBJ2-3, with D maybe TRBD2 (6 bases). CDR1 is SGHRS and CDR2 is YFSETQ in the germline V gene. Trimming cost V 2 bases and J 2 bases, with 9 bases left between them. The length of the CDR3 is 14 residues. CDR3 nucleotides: TGCGCCAGCAGCTTACGGACTAACACAGATACGCAGTATTTT. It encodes CASSLRTNTDTQYF.

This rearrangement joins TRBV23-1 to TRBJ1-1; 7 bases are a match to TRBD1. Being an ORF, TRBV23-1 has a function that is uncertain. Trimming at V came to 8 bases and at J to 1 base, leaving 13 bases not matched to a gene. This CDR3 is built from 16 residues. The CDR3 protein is CASGWDSKPENTEAFF. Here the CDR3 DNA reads TGCGCCAGCGGCTGGGACAGCAAACCGGAGAACACTGAAGCTTTCTTT.

CDR3 sequence reads: CASSPRWAETQYF. The DNA for the CDR3 is TGTGCCAGCAGTCCCCGGTGGGCGGAGACCCAGTACTTC. The V call is TRBV6-1, the J call TRBJ2-5; no clear D gene. This CDR3 is 13 amino acids long. Germline V gene data show CDR1 as MNHNS and CDR2 as SASEGT. V was trimmed by 5 bases and J by 5 bases, leaving 12 bases between them.

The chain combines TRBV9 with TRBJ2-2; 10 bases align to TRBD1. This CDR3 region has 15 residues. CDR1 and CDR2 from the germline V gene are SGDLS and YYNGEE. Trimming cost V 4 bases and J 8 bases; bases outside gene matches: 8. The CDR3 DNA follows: TGTGCCAGCAGCCCCCAGACAGGGGGCTTAGGGGAGCTGTTTTTT. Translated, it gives CASSPQTGGLGELFF.

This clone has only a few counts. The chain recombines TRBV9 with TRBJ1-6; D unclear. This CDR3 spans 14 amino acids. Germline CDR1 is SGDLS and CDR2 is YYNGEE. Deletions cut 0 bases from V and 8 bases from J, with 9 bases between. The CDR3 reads CASSVARRDSPLHF. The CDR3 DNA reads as TGTGCCAGCAGCGTAGCTAGGAGGGATTCACCCCTCCACTTT.

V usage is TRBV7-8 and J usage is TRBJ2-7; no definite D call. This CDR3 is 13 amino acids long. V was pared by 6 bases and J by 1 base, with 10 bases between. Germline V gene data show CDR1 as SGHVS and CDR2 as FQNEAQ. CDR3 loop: CASRGHKSYEQYF. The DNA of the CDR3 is TGTGCCAGCAGGGGCCACAAGTCCTACGAGCAGTACTTC.